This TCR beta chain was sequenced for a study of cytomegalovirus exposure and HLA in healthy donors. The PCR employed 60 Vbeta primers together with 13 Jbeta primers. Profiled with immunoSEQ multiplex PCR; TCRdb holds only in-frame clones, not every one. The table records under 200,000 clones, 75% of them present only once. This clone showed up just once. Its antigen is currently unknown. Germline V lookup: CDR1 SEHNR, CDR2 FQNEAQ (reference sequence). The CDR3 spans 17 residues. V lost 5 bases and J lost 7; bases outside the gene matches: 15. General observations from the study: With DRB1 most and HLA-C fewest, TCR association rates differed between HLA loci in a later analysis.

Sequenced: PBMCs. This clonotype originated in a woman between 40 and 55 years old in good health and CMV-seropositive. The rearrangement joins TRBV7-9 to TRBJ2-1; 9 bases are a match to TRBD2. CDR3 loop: CASSPLGSGRSRNEQFF. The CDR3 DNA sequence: TGTGCCAGCAGCCCCCTGGGCAGCGGGAGGTCTAGGAATGAGCAGTTCTTC.